This passage covers 10 T cell receptor beta chains from one sample sequenced in a study of early T cells in non-severe SARS-CoV-2 infection listed by TCRdb under 2021. To prepare the library, 5' RACE was applied. Instrument on record: NextSeq 500. In-frame beta chains were kept once TCRdb had trimmed the public reads at Q25 with fastp and called clones with MiXCR. Rows with one shared CDR3 protein collapse into an entry with the most common genes and DNA. Here the sample has 40,000 or so distinct CDR3 sequences; roughly 10% occur a single time. The ten largest clones represent 21% of the sample. Sequenced: whole blood. These receptors all come from an adult who was a healthcare worker with PCR-confirmed SARS-CoV-2 infection or an uninfected control (not recorded which).

This clonotype was observed a handful of times. The chain recombines TRBV7-8 with TRBJ1-2; D is undetermined. The germline V gene encodes CDR1 SGHVS and CDR2 FQNEAQ. Trimming removed 6 bases from V and 8 bases from J, with 16 bases in between. There are 13 residues in the CDR3. In nucleotides, the CDR3 is TGTGCCAGCAGTTTCATGGGCCGTTCAGGCTACACCTTC. Translating gives CASSFMGRSGYTF.

In this sample, this clonotype turned up a few times. V gene TRBV19 combines with J gene TRBJ1-2, with no clear D. The germline CDR1 and CDR2 sequences are LNHDA and SQIVND (reference sequence). The CDR3 contains 14 residues. Deletions cut 6 bases from V and 5 bases from J, with 16 bases between. The CDR3 sequence: CASSQVPTPYGYTF. CDR3 coding DNA: TGTGCCAGTAGCCAGGTACCGACCCCTTATGGCTACACCTTC.

Points on this clonotype: The junction shows a germline mismatch at one end, possibly a read error. The genes are TRBV5-1 and TRBJ2-1; D assignment may be TRBD1 or TRBD2 (5 bases each). Germline values: CDR1 SGHRS, CDR2 YFSETQ. The CDR3 has 15 residues. The CDR3 coding sequence is TGCGCCAGCAGCTTGAGGGGAGTCTCCTACAATGAGCAATTCTTC. Amino acid sequence: CASSLRGVSYNEQFF.

This clonotype occurred many times. The rearrangement joins TRBV5-1 to TRBJ2-2; D gene ambiguous. Trimming cost V 4 bases and J 2 bases, with 12 bases left between them. The CDR3 runs to 15 residues. Germline assignment: CDR1 SGHRS and CDR2 YFSETQ. CDR3 loop: CASSTDGRNTGELFF. The CDR3 nucleotides are TGCGCCAGCAGCACGGACGGCCGAAACACCGGGGAGCTGTTTTTT.

This clonotype came up many times. The chain employs TRBV6-5 and TRBJ1-1, with no clear D. V was shortened by 7 bases and J by 5 bases, with 11 bases between the two germline ends. The length of the CDR3 is 12 residues. The germline gives CDR1 MNHEY, CDR2 SVGAGI. CDR3 nucleotides: TGTGCCAGCATCGACGACAAAACTGAAGCTTTCTTT. Amino acids: CASIDDKTEAFF.

This clonotype was found many times. The chain joins TRBV7-9 to TRBJ2-1, with 10 positions matching TRBD2. CDR1 and CDR2 (germline): SEHNR, FQNEAQ (reference sequence). V lost 5 bases to trimming and J lost 8 bases; unmatched junction nucleotides: 24. The CDR3 length is 20 residues. CDR3 amino acids: CASSPPRLAGVGERRHEQFF. CDR3 DNA: TGTGCCAGCAGCCCCCCTCGGCTAGCGGGAGTCGGGGAAAGACGCCATGAGCAGTTCTTC.

This clonotype was counted at least ten times. The CDR3 spells CASSQDSRTDIQYF. The CDR3 bases are TGCGCCAGCAGCCAAGATAGTAGGACGGACATTCAGTACTTC. V and J are TRBV4-1 and TRBJ2-4; no reliable D call. The germline gives CDR1 MGHRA, CDR2 YSYEKL. The V end was cut by 0 bases, the J end by 8 bases, with 11 bases between. The CDR3 contains 14 residues.

This clonotype came up many times. V is TRBV27 and J is TRBJ1-5, with D possibly being TRBD1 (6 bases). CDR3 length equals 13 residues. CDR1 and CDR2 (germline): MNHEY, SMNVEV (reference sequence). V was shortened by 2 bases and J by 13 bases, with 15 bases between the two germline ends. The CDR3 coding sequence is TGTGCCAGCAGTTTAGAAGGAAGGGGGGAACAGCATTTT. Translating gives CASSLEGRGEQHF.

This chain connects TRBV10-3 to TRBJ2-2; the D gene is possibly TRBD2 (6 bases). The CDR3 loop spans 15 amino acids. Germline values: CDR1 ENHRY, CDR2 SYGVKD. With 3 bases removed from V and 6 bases from J, the gap between germline ends came to 14 bases. The DNA of the CDR3 is TGTGCCATCAGTGATCTAGGGACTTATCCCGGGGAGCTGTTTTTT. As protein: CAISDLGTYPGELFF.

This sequence joins TRBV10-3 and TRBJ2-3; the match to TRBD1 covers 10 bases. Germline CDR1 ENHRY, CDR2 SYGVKD. V was clipped by 5 bases and J by 5 bases; unmatched bases: 7. The CDR3 totals 15 residues. The CDR3 nucleotides read TGTGCCATCAGTCTAGGGACAGGGGTTCAAGATACGCAGTATTTT. Residues: CAISLGTGVQDTQYF.